Listed below are T cell receptor beta chains from one sample, sequenced in a study of blood T cell repertoires in COVID-19. Profiling relied on immunoSEQ multiplex PCR, and the TCRdb table lists in-frame clones only, not all of them. The table shows hundreds of thousands of clones, with approximately 86% occurring only once. The sequenced sample consisted of peripheral blood. The source of these receptors is a man in his 70s with acute or convalescent COVID-19. CDR3s include the opening cysteine and the closing phenylalanine or tryptophan. D genes are given only for firm matches. Only part of the rows carry a size: once, few, many, or a class if the clone is expanded.

j_call,v_call,d_call,clone_size,cdr3_nt,cdr3_aa
TRBJ1-1,TRBV5-1,TRBD1,-,TGCGCCAGCAGCTTAATGACAGGGGGGAACACTGAAGCTTTCTTT,CASSLMTGGNTEAFF
TRBJ2-7,TRBV3-1/TRBV3-2,TRBD1,-,TGTGCCAGCAGCAACGGACAGGGATTTTACGAGCAGTACTTC,CASSNGQGFYEQYF
TRBJ2-7,TRBV7-2,TRBD1,-,TGTGCCAGCAGCCGCGGACAGGGGCCGTACGAGCAGTACTTC,CASSRGQGPYEQYF
TRBJ2-7,TRBV6-2/TRBV6-3,-,-,TGTGCCAGCAGTCGCCCGGCGCAGGGAACCTACGAGCAGTACTTC,CASSRPAQGTYEQYF
TRBJ2-7,TRBV6-1,-,-,TGTGCCAGCAGTGAAGCGCTTCAGGCTCTAGCTCGATACGAGCAGTACTTC,CASSEALQALARYEQYF
TRBJ1-4,TRBV19,-,-,TGTGCCAGTAGTAAGAGAGGTACAACTAATGAAAAACTGTTTTTT,CASSKRGTTNEKLFF
TRBJ1-6,TRBV3-1/TRBV3-2,-,-,TGTGCCAGCAGCCAAGAGGCCGCAGGGGTTAATTCACCCCTCCACTTT,CASSQEAAGVNSPLHF
TRBJ2-3,TRBV29-1,-,-,TGCAGCTTACGTCGGGCAGATACGCAGTATTTT,CSLRRADTQYF
TRBJ1-3,TRBV4-2,TRBD1,-,TGTGCCAGCAGCCTGACCGGGACAGGCTACACAATCAACTCTGGAAACACCATATATTTT,CASSLTGTGYTINSGNTIYF
TRBJ2-3,TRBV30,TRBD2,few,TGTGCCTGGGCTAGCGGGGTGAAAGATACGCAGTATTTT,CAWASGVKDTQYF
TRBJ2-3,TRBV3-1/TRBV3-2,TRBD2,-,TGTGCCAGCAGCCAGACGGGGGGGGCCCAGTATTTT,CASSQTGGAQYF
TRBJ2-7,TRBV2,TRBD1,-,TGTGCCAGCAGTGAAACGACAGGGATCTCCTACGAGCAGTACTTC,CASSETTGISYEQYF
TRBJ1-2,TRBV28,TRBD1,few,TGTGCCAGCAGTCAAACAGGGGTGAGAAACTATGGCTACACCTTC,CASSQTGVRNYGYTF
TRBJ1-5,TRBV3-1/TRBV3-2,-,once,TGTGCCAGCAGCCTGGGAGGCGAGAATCAGCCCCAGCATTTT,CASSLGGENQPQHF
TRBJ2-1,TRBV2,-,once,TGTGCCAGCAGGGGGGGACAGCGCGAAGCCAATGAGCAGTTCTTC,CASRGGQREANEQFF
TRBJ2-2,TRBV19,TRBD2,-,TGTGCCAGTAGTATGAGCCTAGCGGGGGGCAACACCGGGGAGCTGTTTTTT,CASSMSLAGGNTGELFF
TRBJ2-3,TRBV5-1,TRBD1,-,TGCGCCAGCAGCGGACAGGCGAGCACAGATACGCAGTATTTT,CASSGQASTDTQYF
TRBJ1-1,TRBV7-2,TRBD1,-,TGTGCCAGCAGCTTGCGGACAGGGGGAAGCACTGAAGCTTTCTTT,CASSLRTGGSTEAFF
TRBJ2-7,TRBV6-5,TRBD1,-,TGTGCCACCCGGCGGACAGGTGTTTCCTACGAGCAGTACTTC,CATRRTGVSYEQYF
TRBJ2-1,TRBV7-9,TRBD1,once,TGTGCCAGCAGTTTGACAGGGGGCGGCTACAATGAGCAGTTCTTC,CASSLTGGGYNEQFF
TRBJ1-3,TRBV15,-,-,TGTGCCACCAGCCCCCTCTCTGGAAACACCATATATTTT,CATSPLSGNTIYF
TRBJ1-4,TRBV28,TRBD1,once,TGTGCCAGCAGTTTTCATTCCGGGACAGGGGTGTTTAAACTGTTTTTT,CASSFHSGTGVFKLFF
TRBJ1-1,TRBV5-4,-,-,TGTGCCAGCAGCACGAGGACACAAGACACTGAAGCTTTCTTT,CASSTRTQDTEAFF
TRBJ2-1,TRBV11-3,-,-,TGTGCCAGCAGCTCCGGACAGTCCTTCAATGAGCAGTTCTTC,CASSSGQSFNEQFF
TRBJ1-2,TRBV6-5,-,-,TGTGCCAGCAGACAACGGCACGGGGGGGGCTATGGCTACACCTTC,CASRQRHGGGYGYTF
TRBJ2-4,TRBV5-1,TRBD1,-,TGCGCCAGCAGCCACAACCCGACAGGGTCCGACATTCAGTACTTC,CASSHNPTGSDIQYF
TRBJ2-7,TRBV4-2,-,-,TGTGCCAGCAGCCAGACTGAGGGATTCGAGCAGTACTTC,CASSQTEGFEQYF
TRBJ1-5,TRBV7-8,TRBD1,few,TGTGCCAGCAGCCAGGGACAGGCAAATCAGCCCCAGCATTTT,CASSQGQANQPQHF
TRBJ2-7,TRBV4-3,TRBD2,-,TGCGCCAGCAGCCAAGTCTACACTAGCGCTTCCTACGAGCAGTACTTC,CASSQVYTSASYEQYF
TRBJ2-7,TRBV30,-,-,TGTGCCTGGAGCAGGGTTTTATCCCACGAGCAGTACTTC,CAWSRVLSHEQYF
TRBJ1-4,TRBV4-2,-,-,TGTGCCAGCAGCCAAGATTTGACCGGAGCGGAAAAACTGTTTTTT,CASSQDLTGAEKLFF
TRBJ2-7,TRBV2,TRBD1,-,TGTGCCAGCAGTGTGGGGACAGGGGACTACGAGCAGTACTTC,CASSVGTGDYEQYF
TRBJ1-2,TRBV28,TRBD1,-,TGTGCCAGCAGACGACAGGGATTTCAAGGCTTTTATGGCTACACCTTC,CASRRQGFQGFYGYTF
TRBJ1-1,TRBV5-3,TRBD1,few,TGTGCCAGAAGCTTGTTAGGGAAGGGGGCCACTGAAGCTTTCTTT,CARSLLGKGATEAFF
TRBJ2-7,TRBV4-1,TRBD2,-,TGCGCCAGCAGCCTCGGGACTAGCGGGAGGGCTCCTTACTTC,CASSLGTSGRAPYF
TRBJ2-2,TRBV28,TRBD1,-,TGTGCCAGCAGTTTATATTCCGGGACAGGGGGCTTGGAGCTGTTTTTT,CASSLYSGTGGLELFF
TRBJ2-1,TRBV10-3,TRBD2,-,TGTGCCGTCGTAGCGGGGGTCTACAATGAGCAGTTCTTC,CAVVAGVYNEQFF
TRBJ1-6,TRBV9,TRBD1,-,TGTGCCAGCAGCGTCGAACCCTCGGGAGGGGGCGCCGGCTCACCCCTCCACTTT,CASSVEPSGGGAGSPLHF
TRBJ1-1,TRBV5-6,TRBD1,-,TGTGCCAGCAGTTGGGACAGGGCCGTTGGAGCTTTCTTT,CASSWDRAVGAFF
TRBJ2-5,TRBV5-6,TRBD2,-,TGTGCCAGCAGCTTGATTAGCGGGAGGGAGACCCAGTACTTC,CASSLISGRETQYF
TRBJ1-5,TRBV6-5,-,-,TGTGCCAGCAGACCGGGGTCCTATAATCAGCCCCAGCATTTT,CASRPGSYNQPQHF
TRBJ1-1,TRBV29-1,-,-,TGCAGCGCCATAAAGGGGGGGAGCACTGAAGCTTTCTTT,CSAIKGGSTEAFF
TRBJ2-2,TRBV7-8,TRBD1,once,TGTGCCAGCAGCTTACAGGACAGGGAGGACGGGGAGCTGTTTTTT,CASSLQDREDGELFF
TRBJ2-2,TRBV18,-,few,TGTGCCAGCTCACCCTACAGGACCGGGGAGCTGTTTTTT,CASSPYRTGELFF
TRBJ2-7,TRBV7-2,TRBD1,-,TGTGCCAGCAGCTTAACCTCCCGGACAGGGGGTATCAACGAGCAGTACTTC,CASSLTSRTGGINEQYF